These 23 T cell receptor beta chains share one sample of origin, sequenced in a study of cytomegalovirus exposure and HLA in healthy donors. The PCR used 60 Vbeta and 13 Jbeta primers. Method: immunoSEQ multiplex PCR; TCRdb's copy keeps in-frame clones and lacks some. The top ten clones hold 0.58% of a sample with approximately 240,000 clones, 70% to 85% of them seen once. Sequencing was carried out using PBMCs. Receptors were obtained from a woman in her 40s in good health and CMV-seronegative.

This rearrangement joins TRBV5-6 to TRBJ1-4, with 8 bases that match TRBD1. V dropped 3 bases and J dropped 10; count of bases not matched to a gene: 2. Per germline, CDR1 SGHDT and CDR2 YYEEEE. The CDR3 consists of 12 residues. The CDR3 protein is CASSSQGVKLFF. CDR3 coding DNA: TGTGCCAGCAGCTCACAGGGGGTAAAACTGTTTTTT.

This chain joins TRBV28 and TRBJ1-4, with D unresolved. Trimming took off 1 base at V and 2 bases at J, with 8 bases between the two ends. CDR1 and CDR2 (germline): MDHEN, SYDVKM. The CDR3 spans 15 residues. The DNA of the CDR3 is TGTGCCAGCAGTTTATTGGGGAGGACTAATGAAAAACTGTTTTTT. It translates to CASSLLGRTNEKLFF.

The chain couples TRBV5-1 to TRBJ2-1; D might be TRBD2 (5 bases). The V and J ends lost 4 bases and 5 bases respectively, with 16 bases between them. CDR3 length equals 15 residues. The V gene's germline CDR1 is SGHRS and CDR2 YFSETQ. CDR3: CASSRDPGYNNEQFF. CDR3 DNA: TGCGCCAGCAGCCGAGATCCGGGATACAACAATGAGCAGTTCTTC.

The chain is built from TRBV7-2 and TRBJ1-5; no reliable D call. The CDR3 has 14 residues. CDR1 SGHTA and CDR2 FQGNSA come from the germline V gene. Trimming pared 2 bases from V and 5 bases from J, leaving 10 bases between. CDR3 in DNA: TGTGCCAGCAGCTTACGAGGGCCGGATCAGCCCCAGCATTTT. Translated: CASSLRGPDQPQHF.

V and J are TRBV5-8 and TRBJ2-1; 7 nucleotides match TRBD2. The germline CDR1 and CDR2 sequences are SGHTS and YDEGEE. The ends lost 4 bases at V and 3 bases at J; junction bases unmatched: 10. The CDR3 is made up of 16 amino acids. CDR3 DNA sequence: TGTGCCAGCAGCCTACTTACTAGCGCGGACTACAATGAGCAGTTCTTC. Residues: CASSLLTSADYNEQFF.

The chain has TRBV7-2 and TRBJ1-2, with a possible D match to TRBD1 (6 bases). The V gene's germline CDR1 is SGHTA and CDR2 FQGNSA. Trimming took off 5 bases at V and 8 bases at J, with 18 bases between the two ends. The CDR3 has 14 amino acids. The CDR3 region is CASSNVQGLYGYTF. The DNA of the CDR3 is TGTGCCAGCAGCAATGTACAGGGTTTATACGGCTACACCTTC.

This chain connects TRBV18 to TRBJ1-6, with TRBD1 matching over 8 bases. J lost 7 bases, V lost 5 bases, and 7 bases had no gene match. CDR3 length: 15 amino acids. The germline CDR1 and CDR2 sequences are KGHSH and LQKENI. This CDR3 is CASSAAGQANSPLHF. DNA for the CDR3: TGTGCCAGCTCAGCCGCGGGACAGGCCAATTCACCCCTCCACTTT.

The gene calls are TRBV19 and TRBJ1-5; D might be TRBD1 (5 bases). The V and J ends lost 6 bases and 7 bases respectively, with 13 bases between them. CDR1 is LNHDA and CDR2 is SQIVND in the germline V gene (reference sequence). CDR3 length equals 13 residues. The CDR3 is CASSLAGTQPQHF. For the CDR3, the DNA is TGTGCCAGTAGCCTGGCGGGGACGCAGCCCCAGCATTTT.

The genes are TRBV18 and TRBJ1-1; TRBD1 matches at 7 bases. The CDR3 covers 17 residues. CDR1 KGHSH and CDR2 LQKENI come from the germline V gene. V gave up 1 base and J gave up 0 bases; unmatched junction bases: 8. CDR3 residues: CASSPLRQGDMNTEAFF. CDR3 DNA: TGTGCCAGCTCACCACTTAGACAGGGCGATATGAACACTGAAGCTTTCTTT.

The V gene is TRBV7-8, the J gene TRBJ1-5; D not resolved. Per the germline V gene, CDR1 is SGHVS and CDR2 is FQNEAQ. The CDR3 is 14 amino acids. The germline V and J ends were trimmed by 5 bases and 6 bases, with 14 bases remaining between them. In DNA, the CDR3 is TGTGCCAGCAGCCCCCAGAGGCTGGCTCAGCCCCAGCATTTT. Protein product: CASSPQRLAQPQHF.

This chain uses TRBV6-5 with TRBJ1-1; 7 bases are shared with TRBD1. CDR1 is MNHEY and CDR2 is SVGAGI in the germline V gene. The CDR3 extends over 13 amino acids. V lost 5 bases to trimming and J lost 6 bases; unmatched junction nucleotides: 6. The CDR3 bases are TGTGCCAGCAGTAGACAGGGATCCTCTGAAGCTTTCTTT. Amino acid sequence: CASSRQGSSEAFF.

J is TRBJ2-7 and V is TRBV19, with D tentatively TRBD2 (5 bases). V lost 1 base and J lost 6, with 13 bases in between. CDR3 size: 14 residues. Germline lookup yields CDR1 LNHDA and CDR2 SQIVND (reference sequence). The CDR3: CASSIGNSGGEQYF. Here the CDR3 DNA reads TGTGCCAGTAGTATAGGTAACAGCGGTGGCGAGCAGTACTTC.

The genes are TRBV28 and TRBJ1-1, with 9 bases identical to TRBD1. This CDR3 comprises 14 residues. Looked up from germline, CDR1 is MDHEN and CDR2 is SYDVKM. Unmatched junction bases numbered 5, after V lost 5 bases and J lost 4 bases. Here the CDR3 DNA reads TGTGCCAGCAGTCGACAGGGGGGGTCCACTGAAGCTTTCTTT. Amino acid sequence: CASSRQGGSTEAFF. Supplemented by reference TRBV28 and TRBJ1-1, the full variable domain reads DVKVTQSSRYLVKRTGEKVFLECVQDMDHENMFWYRQDPGLGLRLIYFSYDVKMKEKGDIPEGYSVSREKKERFSLILESASTNQTSMYLCASSRQGGSTEAFFGQGTRLTVV.

The J gene is TRBJ2-3, the V gene TRBV25-1; TRBD2 might be the D (6 bases). V lost 4 bases, J lost 4 bases, and 6 bases lay in between. The CDR3 is made up of 12 amino acids. The germline V gene has CDR1 MGHDK and CDR2 SYGVNS. CDR3 sequence: CASSAGADTQYF. The CDR3 DNA reads as TGTGCCAGCAGTGCGGGGGCAGATACGCAGTATTTT.

This rearrangement joins TRBV6-4 to TRBJ2-2; D not resolved. CDR1 is MRHNA and CDR2 is SNTAGT in the germline V gene. The CDR3 has 14 residues. Trimming cost V 6 bases and J 3 bases, with 11 bases left between them. The CDR3 here is CASSPGRYTGELFF. The CDR3 coding sequence is TGTGCCAGCAGCCCAGGAAGGTACACCGGGGAGCTGTTTTTT.

The rearrangement uses TRBV6-1 and TRBJ1-1; D remains unclear. In germline, CDR1 is MNHNS, CDR2 SASEGT. V lost 0 bases and J 3 bases, leaving 14 bases between the germline ends. This CDR3 is built from 16 residues. The CDR3 is CASSEAARYLYTEAFF. The CDR3 coding sequence is TGTGCCAGCAGTGAAGCTGCGAGATATTTATACACTGAAGCTTTCTTT.

The rearrangement uses TRBV5-1 and TRBJ2-2; maybe TRBD2 (6 bases). V dropped 3 bases and J dropped 0 bases, with 12 bases sitting between them. This CDR3 spans 16 amino acids. Germline CDR1 reads SGHRS; CDR2 reads YFSETQ. CDR3 residues: CASSSLGLPNTGELFF. In nucleotides, the CDR3 is TGCGCCAGCAGCTCTCTGGGACTCCCGAACACCGGGGAGCTGTTTTTT. The entire variable domain, with the rest obtained from reference TRBV5-1 and TRBJ2-2, is as follows: KAGVTQTPRYLIKTRGQQVTLSCSPISGHRSVSWYQQTPGQGLQFLFEYFSETQRNKGNFPGRFSGRQFSNSRSEMNVSTLELGDSALYLCASSSLGLPNTGELFFGEGSRLTVL.

Worth noting for this clone: A read error may account for a junction end that differs from germline. The chain has TRBV15 and TRBJ2-5; 7 bases align to TRBD1. In germline, CDR1 is LNHNV, CDR2 YYDKDF (reference sequence). This CDR3 is 18 amino acids long. CDR3 nucleotide sequence: TGTGCCCCCAGCAGTTGGGCCAGGACAGGTCCCGAGGAGGAGACCCAGTACTTC. Translating gives CAPSSWARTGPEEETQYF. Looking up the rest from reference TRBV15 and TRBJ2-5 gives the full variable domain: DAMVIQNPRYQVTQFGKPVTLSCSQTLNHNVMYWYQQKSSQAPKLLFHYYDKDFNNEADTPDNFQSRRPNTSFCFLDIRSPGLGDTAMYLCAPSSWARTGPEEETQYFGPGTRLLVL.

V is TRBV5-1 and J is TRBJ1-1; D might be TRBD1 (5 bases). V lost 2 bases to trimming and J lost 0 bases, with 14 bases between them. Germline lookup yields CDR1 SGHRS and CDR2 YFSETQ. The CDR3 contains 16 residues. The CDR3 reads CASSFGVGGLNTEAFF. The CDR3 nucleotides are TGCGCCAGCAGCTTCGGTGTCGGGGGATTGAACACTGAAGCTTTCTTT.

The rearrangement uses TRBV7-2 and TRBJ2-4; D remains unclear. V lost 3 bases, J lost 8 bases, and 11 bases lay in between. The germline V gene has CDR1 SGHTA and CDR2 FQGNSA. The CDR3 loop spans 13 amino acids. CDR3 sequence (DNA): TGTGCCAGCAGCTTCAGTGGCCGGGACATTCAGTACTTC. It translates to CASSFSGRDIQYF.

This clone was counted only a few times. The V gene is TRBV25-1, the J gene TRBJ1-1; D uncertain. The germline V gene encodes CDR1 MGHDK and CDR2 SYGVNS. The ends were cut back, 6 bases at V and 11 bases at J, with 13 bases in the middle. CDR3 size: 11 residues. The CDR3 region has the DNA TGTGCCAGCAGGGGCGATACAATGGCTTTCTTT. Its translation is CASRGDTMAFF.

V usage is TRBV21-1 and J usage is TRBJ1-2; the table calls TRBD1, which could not be checked here. TRBV21-1 is described as a pseudogene. The CDR3 consists of 15 residues. CDR3 sequence: CASSKEQGRVHGYTF. The CDR3 bases are TGTGCCAGCAGCAAAGAGCAGGGGCGCGTTCATGGCTACACCTTC.

The chain links TRBV10-3 to TRBJ2-6, with unresolved D. Trimming took off 3 bases at V and 0 bases at J, with 9 bases between the two ends. The germline CDR1 and CDR2 sequences are ENHRY and SYGVKD. This CDR3 is built from 16 residues. The CDR3 is CAISERVSSGANVLTF. The CDR3 nucleotides read TGTGCCATCAGTGAACGGGTTAGCTCTGGGGCCAACGTCCTGACTTTC.